The next 5 T cell receptor beta chains were all read from a single sample in a study of blood T cell repertoires in COVID-19. Libraries were prepared by immunoSEQ multiplex PCR; TCRdb keeps only in-frame clonotypes and omits some of them. The table shows 25,000 to 35,000 clones, with around 93% occurring only once. The sample was peripheral blood. These receptors were collected from a human donor in a cohort sampled during active COVID-19.

This clone was observed a few times. This rearrangement joins TRBV20-1 to TRBJ1-2; 8 bases fit TRBD1. Germline V lookup: CDR1 DFQATT, CDR2 SNEGSKA (reference sequence). The V segment lost 6 bases and the J segment 6 bases; nucleotides outside the gene matches: 3. The CDR3 loop spans 11 amino acids. The CDR3 DNA sequence: TGCAGTGCCCCAGGGGGCGATGGCTACACCTTC. Residues: CSAPGGDGYTF.

The gene calls are TRBV28 and TRBJ1-6; the match to TRBD1 covers 7 bases. J was trimmed by 2 bases and V by 5 bases; bases with no gene match: 3. The CDR3 is 15 residues long. Germline loops: CDR1 MDHEN, CDR2 SYDVKM. As DNA, the CDR3 is TGTGCCAGCAGTGCACAGGGGCCCTATAATTCACCCCTCCACTTT. Translating it yields CASSAQGPYNSPLHF. Supplemented by reference TRBV28 and TRBJ1-6, the full variable domain reads DVKVTQSSRYLVKRTGEKVFLECVQDMDHENMFWYRQDPGLGLRLIYFSYDVKMKEKGDIPEGYSVSREKKERFSLILESASTNQTSMYLCASSAQGPYNSPLHFGNGTRLTVT.

The chain carries TRBV3-1 (or the pseudogene TRBV3-2) and TRBJ2-1; D might be TRBD1 (7 bases). The CDR3 length is 13 residues. V lost 4 bases and J 6 bases, leaving 10 bases between the germline ends. The V gene's germline CDR1 is LGHDT and CDR2 YNNKEL (reference sequence). The CDR3 bases are TGTGCCAGCAGCCCTCAGGGGGGCAATGAGCAGTTCTTC. Its protein product is CASSPQGGNEQFF.

The V gene is TRBV5-1, the J gene TRBJ1-2, with TRBD1 matching 9 bases. V lost 0 bases and J lost 8; bases outside the gene matches: 5. CDR3 length: 14 residues. The V gene's germline CDR1 is SGHRS and CDR2 YFSETQ. CDR3 in DNA: TGCGCCAGCAGCTTGGCCTGGACAGGGGAAGGCTACACCTTC. This gives the protein CASSLAWTGEGYTF.

This sequence joins TRBV9 and TRBJ2-6, with D perhaps TRBD2 (6 bases). This CDR3 is built from 15 residues. Germline-derived CDR1 and CDR2 are SGDLS and YYNGEE. V lost 9 bases, J lost 3 bases, and 16 bases lay in between. CDR3 sequence: CATGGDYFGANVLTF. CDR3 DNA: TGTGCCACCGGCGGGGATTATTTTGGGGCCAACGTCCTGACTTTC. The complete variable domain, with remaining parts taken from reference TRBV9 and TRBJ2-6, reads DSGVTQTPKHLITATGQRVTLRCSPRSGDLSVYWYQQSLDQGLQFLIQYYNGEERAKGNILERFSAQQFPDLHSELNLSSLELGDSALYFCATGGDYFGANVLTFGAGSRLTVL.